This record looks at one TCR beta chain sequence and its context. This clone was recorded only once. The target of this receptor is not known. Base qualities were left out, and no much larger clone turns up one base away. TCRbeta CDR3 regions were amplified from genomic DNA by means of the immunoSEQ Assay, a bias-controlled multiplex PCR. In the source study's methods: Within the assay, amplification of reference gene primers was used to estimate how many nucleated cells each sample contained. To quantify the absolute abundance of each unique TCRbeta CDR3 rearrangement, sequence reads were collapsed and filtered. For each sample, productive Simpson clonality was calculated as the square root of Simpson's diversity index over productive rearrangements. The clones in this table, taken by TCRdb from immuneACCESS, are in-frame only. Not every clone is retained; where verified, under half of the shortfall comes from an unresolved V gene, and the cause of the rest is unknown. That table supplies the V and J calls and clone size; D and trimming were determined from the DNA. The sample profile shows 310,000 or so clones; roughly 86% of them were found once. Jointly, the top ten make up roughly 1.9% of the sample.

The data are from a study of blood T cell repertoires in COVID-19 (dated by TCRdb to the early 2020s). About the study as a whole: Samples from collaborators originated in the United States, Italy and Spain and spanned both the acute and convalescent phases of COVID-19. The material from the prospective study consisted of cDNA or gDNA derived from T cells, B-cell-depleted T cells, or PBMCs. The dataset comprised deeply sampled blood TCRbeta repertoires from subjects exposed to, actively infected with, or recovered from COVID-19. The repertoires were released in a freely available public database meant as a resource for research on the immune response to SARS-CoV-2. Samples were obtained from the ongoing ImmuneRACE study (first 160 participants) and from 1,254 subjects provided by 6 global collaborators. Sample metadata almost always included a de-identified subject ID, COVID-19 status, age in years and sex. Where available, HLA class I and class II types were obtained from metadata supplied by the sample provider rather than from assay-based typing.

Broad study findings and their caveats: The amount of clinical and demographic metadata varied by source and participant and was provided uncurated.

Another Seattle source contributed samples from volunteer blood donors who had recovered from COVID-19. Each collaborating institution followed its own protocols to collect whole blood in K2EDTA tubes. Collaborator samples were shipped for TCRbeta analysis as frozen whole blood, isolated PBMCs, or DNA extracted from either sample type. Sequences MNHEY (CDR1) and SVGAGI (CDR2) are obtained from the germline V gene. For this chain, trimming is 4 bases at the V end and 11 bases at the J end, and the number of junction bases without a gene match is 7. The CDR3 spans 13 residues, from the cysteine through the phenylalanine. Only the CDR3 region is kept as DNA, spanning 39 bases read in frame from base 1.

The source is a woman in her thirties who had recovered from COVID-19. The material sequenced was peripheral blood. The receptor chain draws on TRBV6-5 and TRBJ1-1; TRBD1 matches 10 bases in the middle. The DNA reads TGTGCCAGCAGTTTCGAGGACAGGGGGAAGGCTTTCTTT. The translation is CASSFEDRGKAFF.